A single sample gave rise to the 32 T cell receptor beta chains below, sequenced in a study of T cell responses to AZD1222 COVID-19 vaccine. TCRdb keeps only in-frame clones here, not all; method: immunoSEQ multiplex PCR. The sample includes 150,000 to 200,000 clones, around 94% of them seen just once. This specimen was peripheral blood, taken 28 days after the second AZD1222 dose. Receptors originate from an adult who received the AZD1222 COVID-19 vaccine.

The chain uses TRBV6-5 and TRBJ1-2; D not resolved. V gave up 0 bases and J gave up 5 bases, with 13 bases separating them. Germline CDR1 reads MNHEY; CDR2 reads SVGAGI. CDR3 length equals 15 residues. The CDR3 DNA is TGTGCCAGCAGTTACTCGAGCGTTGGATGGTATGGCTACACCTTC. Its translation is CASSYSSVGWYGYTF.

J is TRBJ1-1 and V is TRBV29-1; maybe TRBD1 (6 bases). CDR1 SQVTM and CDR2 ANQGSEA come from the germline V gene. The CDR3 contains 14 residues. V was clipped by 2 bases and J by 0 bases, with 10 bases between them. This chain's CDR3 is CSVESRGLNTEAFF. CDR3 nucleotide sequence: TGCAGCGTTGAATCCAGGGGATTGAACACTGAAGCTTTCTTT.

This chain links TRBV5-4 with TRBJ2-7; 7 bases agree with TRBD1. V lost 3 bases to trimming and J lost 3 bases; unmatched junction nucleotides: 3. Germline CDR1 SGHNT, CDR2 YYREEE (reference sequence). The CDR3 has 13 amino acids. The CDR3 is CASSSGQVYEQYF. The CDR3 DNA reads TGTGCCAGCAGCTCCGGACAGGTCTACGAGCAGTACTTC.

The chain joins TRBV30 to TRBJ1-2; TRBD1 matches 7 bases. The CDR3 is 13 amino acids. CDR1 is GTSNPN and CDR2 is SVGIG in the germline V gene (reference sequence). The V segment lost 3 bases and the J segment 7 bases; nucleotides outside the gene matches: 8. The CDR3 here is CAWRYQGGAGYTF. The DNA for the CDR3 is TGTGCCTGGAGGTACCAGGGGGGGGCTGGCTACACCTTC.

This chain connects TRBV7-2 to TRBJ2-7, with no clear D. CDR1 SGHTA and CDR2 FQGNSA come from the germline V gene. V was pared by 0 bases and J by 4 bases, with 10 bases between. The CDR3 is 14 amino acids. CDR3 DNA: TGTGCCAGCAGCTTAGCGGGTTCTGGGTACGAGCAGTACTTC. It encodes CASSLAGSGYEQYF.

This rearrangement joins TRBV21-1 to TRBJ1-2. TRBV21-1 has pseudogene status. The CDR3 is made up of 12 amino acids. DNA of the CDR3: TGTGCCAGCAGCCCCTCTCCATTGGTCTACACCTTC. It is translated as CASSPSPLVYTF.

The rearrangement links TRBV3-1 (or the pseudogene TRBV3-2) to TRBJ2-5, with a tentative D call TRBD1 (6 bases). The length of the CDR3 is 18 residues. Per the germline V gene, CDR1 is LGHDT and CDR2 is YNNKEL (reference sequence). V lost 2 bases, J lost 0 bases, and 19 bases lay in between. CDR3 coding DNA: TGTGCCAGCAGCCAATACAAACGAGGACAGTTGAACCAAGAGACCCAGTACTTC. It specifies CASSQYKRGQLNQETQYF.

This clone occurred once. This chain links TRBV6-1 with TRBJ1-4; TRBD1 aligns across 7 bases. Germline V gene sequence: CDR1 MNHNS, CDR2 SASEGT. There are 15 residues in the CDR3. The V and J ends lost 0 bases and 6 bases, in that order; junction bases with no gene match: 4. The CDR3 protein is CASSEAQGVYEKLFF. In nucleotides, the CDR3 is TGTGCCAGCAGTGAAGCGCAGGGGGTTTATGAAAAACTGTTTTTT.

V usage is TRBV20-1 and J usage is TRBJ1-4, with 8 bases that match TRBD1. V shed 3 bases and J 7 bases; nucleotides not matched to a gene: 13. The length of the CDR3 is 16 residues. Germline CDR1 reads DFQATT; CDR2 reads SNEGSKA (reference sequence). The CDR3 spells CSASFFPGQGSEKLFF. The CDR3 DNA reads as TGCAGTGCTAGTTTTTTTCCCGGACAGGGCTCTGAAAAACTGTTTTTT.

V gene TRBV7-9 combines with J gene TRBJ2-1; TRBD1 aligns across 11 bases. Looked up from germline, CDR1 is SEHNR and CDR2 is FQNEAQ (reference sequence). The CDR3 is made up of 16 amino acids. V was clipped by 2 bases and J by 8 bases; unmatched bases: 8. The CDR3 region is CASSLLGDRGKDEQFF. CDR3 nucleotides: TGTGCCAGCAGCTTACTCGGGGACAGGGGGAAGGATGAGCAGTTCTTC.

This clone was observed a single time. The J gene is TRBJ2-3, the V gene TRBV13, with 12 nucleotides matching TRBD2. The junction had 12 bases not matched to a gene; V was cut back by 5 bases and J by 3 bases. This CDR3 is 18 amino acids long. The V gene's germline CDR1 is PRHDT and CDR2 FYEKMQ (reference sequence). The CDR3 DNA sequence: TGTGCCAGCAGCCCCACCCCCAGGACTAGCGGGAAGACAGATACGCAGTATTTT. This sequence encodes CASSPTPRTSGKTDTQYF.

The rearrangement uses TRBV30 and TRBJ2-7; D might be TRBD1 or TRBD2, each matching 6 bases. CDR3 size: 13 residues. Trimming left V 4 bases short and J 3 bases short, with 13 bases between. CDR1 GTSNPN and CDR2 SVGIG come from the germline V gene (reference sequence). Here the CDR3 reads CAWNSGAGYEQYF. The CDR3, as DNA: TGTGCCTGGAATTCGGGGGCGGGCTACGAGCAGTACTTC. Full variable domain (outside the CDR3, taken from reference TRBV30 and TRBJ2-7): SQTIHQWPATLVQPVGSPLSLECTVEGTSNPNLYWYRQAAGRGLQLLFYSVGIGQISSEVPQNLSASRPQDRQFILSSKKLLLSDSGFYLCAWNSGAGYEQYFGPGTRLTVT.

The V gene is TRBV7-9, the J gene TRBJ1-1; no clear D gene. The CDR3 spans 15 residues. V was shortened by 5 bases and J by 5 bases, with 18 bases between the two germline ends. CDR1 and CDR2 (germline): SEHNR, FQNEAQ (reference sequence). In nucleotides, the CDR3 is TGTGCCAGCAGCCTTACGGGCCCGCTAGGGACTGAAGCTTTCTTT. It specifies CASSLTGPLGTEAFF.

V gene TRBV6-5 combines with J gene TRBJ2-2; no clear D gene. The CDR3 length is 14 residues. Trimming shortened V by 0 bases and J by 4 bases, and 6 bases separated the two germline ends. CDR1 and CDR2 (germline): MNHEY, SVGAGI. The CDR3 sequence: CASSYSEATGELFF. The CDR3 bases are TGTGCCAGCAGTTACTCTGAGGCCACCGGGGAGCTGTTTTTT.

V usage is TRBV2 and J usage is TRBJ1-2, with no clear D. In germline, CDR1 is SNHLY, CDR2 FYNNEI. The V gene lost 1 base and the J gene lost 8 bases, with 17 bases spanning the gap. The CDR3 is made up of 15 amino acids. The CDR3 loop reads CASSEGAAPLQGYTF. In DNA form, the CDR3 reads TGTGCCAGCAGTGAAGGGGCAGCACCTCTCCAGGGCTACACCTTC.

This chain links TRBV28 with TRBJ2-1, with D uncertain. Germline V gene data show CDR1 as MDHEN and CDR2 as SYDVKM. CDR3 length: 13 amino acids. Trimming removed 7 bases at V and 5 bases at J, with 12 bases between. CDR3 loop: CASNLRINNEQFF. The CDR3 DNA is TGTGCCAGCAACCTGAGAATAAACAATGAGCAGTTCTTC.

This clone was detected only a few times. V usage is TRBV9 and J usage is TRBJ1-6; D remains unclear. Germline V CDR1 and CDR2: SGDLS, YYNGEE. The ends were cut back, 4 bases at V and 13 bases at J, with 12 bases in the middle. The CDR3 has 12 amino acids. In DNA, the CDR3 is TGTGCCAGCAGCAACCAAGGCCTTCCCCTCCACTTT. Translation gives CASSNQGLPLHF.

The genes are TRBV7-9 and TRBJ2-1; D is ambiguous. Germline CDR1 reads SEHNR; CDR2 reads FQNEAQ (reference sequence). The ends were cut back, 1 base at V and 1 base at J, with 5 bases in the middle. CDR3 length: 14 residues. The CDR3 spells CASSLDLSYNEQFF. The CDR3 DNA reads as TGTGCCAGCAGCTTAGATCTGTCCTACAATGAGCAGTTCTTC.

The chain joins TRBV11-2 to TRBJ2-7, with 14 bases that match TRBD2. The CDR3 is 17 amino acids. The germline CDR1 and CDR2 sequences are SGHAT and FQNNGV. V shed 5 bases and J 0 bases; nucleotides not matched to a gene: 6. CDR3: CASSPWGTSGSSYEQYF. The CDR3 coding sequence is TGTGCCAGCAGCCCATGGGGGACTAGCGGGAGCTCCTACGAGCAGTACTTC.

The V call is TRBV6-1, the J call TRBJ2-7; D gene uncertain. Germline V gene sequence: CDR1 MNHNS, CDR2 SASEGT. The V gene lost 1 base and the J gene lost 2 bases, with 12 bases spanning the gap. The CDR3 is 15 amino acids. In DNA, the CDR3 is TGTGCCAGCAGTGAAGTCAGGACCCGCGCCTACGAGCAGTACTTC. Translated: CASSEVRTRAYEQYF.

V usage is TRBV7-9 and J usage is TRBJ2-5; weak D call: TRBD1 (5 bases). CDR1 SEHNR and CDR2 FQNEAQ come from the germline V gene (reference sequence). Trimming pared 4 bases from V and 1 base from J, leaving 7 bases between. The CDR3 has 13 amino acids. For the CDR3, the DNA is TGTGCCAGCAGCTCGACAGTCCAAGAGACCCAGTACTTC. Translating gives CASSSTVQETQYF.

The V gene is TRBV27, the J gene TRBJ2-7; D may be TRBD1 or TRBD2 (5 bases each). Germline V gives CDR1 MNHEY, CDR2 SMNVEV (reference sequence). There are 13 residues in the CDR3. Trimming cost V 2 bases and J 6 bases, with 11 bases left between them. In nucleotides, the CDR3 is TGTGCCAGCAGTTTAAGGGGAAGCGGCGAGCAGTACTTC. Its protein is CASSLRGSGEQYF.

The J gene is TRBJ2-6, the V gene TRBV19; 7 nucleotides line up with TRBD1. The germline V gene encodes CDR1 LNHDA and CDR2 SQIVND (reference sequence). The V segment lost 8 bases and the J segment 3 bases; nucleotides outside the gene matches: 10. The CDR3 covers 16 residues. CDR3 protein: CASSRQGWDGANVLTF. The CDR3 nucleotides read TGTGCCAGTTCGCGACAGGGTTGGGATGGGGCCAACGTCCTGACTTTC.

The rearrangement links TRBV6-2 or TRBV6-3 to TRBJ2-4; the match to TRBD1 covers 7 bases. CDR3 size: 15 residues. Germline CDR1 and CDR2: MNHEY and SVGEGT. With V trimmed by 2 bases and J by 4 bases, 5 bases remained unmatched. DNA for the CDR3: TGTGCCAGCAGTTACCCGGGACAGAATAAAAACATTCAGTACTTC. It yields the protein CASSYPGQNKNIQYF.

This clone was counted between two and nine times. The chain joins TRBV5-8 to TRBJ1-4; the match to TRBD1 covers 8 bases. The CDR3 spans 16 residues. Germline CDR1 SGHTS, CDR2 YDEGEE. V was clipped by 7 bases and J by 5 bases; unmatched bases: 13. The CDR3 coding sequence is TGTGCCAGCGGTCGGTTCGGACAGGGACAAAATGAAAAACTGTTTTTT. Translating it yields CASGRFGQGQNEKLFF.

The genes are TRBV5-1 and TRBJ1-1; D unresolved. Per germline, CDR1 SGHRS and CDR2 YFSETQ. Trimming pared 4 bases from V and 7 bases from J, leaving 14 bases between. The CDR3 spans 13 residues. CDR3 region: CASSLSQTDEAFF. The CDR3 DNA reads TGCGCCAGCAGCCTCAGTCAGACTGATGAAGCTTTCTTT.

The chain is built from TRBV10-3 and TRBJ1-5; D gene unclear. The CDR3 has 12 residues. V lost 2 bases to trimming and J lost 7 bases, with 6 bases between them. Germline CDR1 and CDR2: ENHRY and SYGVKD. CDR3 coding DNA: TGTGCCATCAGTGAGCCGGGACAGCCCCAGCATTTT. This sequence encodes CAISEPGQPQHF.

V gene TRBV15 combines with J gene TRBJ1-1; maybe TRBD1 (6 bases). V gave up 5 bases and J gave up 5 bases, with 15 bases separating them. The CDR3 extends over 14 amino acids. Germline-derived CDR1 and CDR2 are LNHNV and YYDKDF (reference sequence). The CDR3 spells CATSVFRGGTEAFF. In DNA, the CDR3 is TGTGCCACCAGCGTATTCAGGGGAGGTACTGAAGCTTTCTTT.

The V gene is TRBV6-2 or TRBV6-3, the J gene TRBJ1-2; tentatively, D is TRBD1 (5 bases). The CDR3 is 13 amino acids. Trimming removed 2 bases at V and 5 bases at J, with 9 bases between. Germline V CDR1 and CDR2: MNHEY, SVGEGT. CDR3 sequence (DNA): TGTGCCAGCAGTTACGGGGCTTTTTATGGCTACACCTTC. Its protein product is CASSYGAFYGYTF.

The V and J genes are TRBV19 and TRBJ1-1; 7 nucleotides align to TRBD1. Germline assignment: CDR1 LNHDA and CDR2 SQIVND (reference sequence). Germline trimming cut 5 bases from V and 3 bases from J; bases unmatched to any gene: 6. CDR3 size: 14 residues. CDR3 nucleotides: TGTGCCAGTAGTCCCTTTGACAGGGACACTGAAGCTTTCTTT. Translating it yields CASSPFDRDTEAFF.

This clone occurred once. The chain couples TRBV18 to TRBJ2-5; D may correspond to TRBD1 or TRBD2 (5 bases each). Germline CDR1 KGHSH, CDR2 LQKENI. This CDR3 region has 14 residues. The V end was cut by 3 bases, the J end by 0 bases, with 8 bases between. DNA of the CDR3: TGTGCCAGCTCACCCGGGACCGACCAAGAGACCCAGTACTTC. Amino acid sequence: CASSPGTDQETQYF.

J is TRBJ2-7 and V is TRBV4-3; 7 positions agree with TRBD1. In germline, CDR1 is LGHNA, CDR2 YSLEER. The CDR3 totals 15 residues. V shed 3 bases and J 3 bases; nucleotides not matched to a gene: 8. CDR3 region: CASSHRDSGGYEQYF. The CDR3 DNA sequence: TGCGCCAGCAGCCATCGGGACAGTGGGGGCTACGAGCAGTACTTC.